These 14 T cell receptor beta chains were sequenced from one sample in a study of Ad26.COV2.S vaccination and SARS-CoV-2 variants. Sequencing was performed with immunoSEQ multiplex PCR; in TCRdb, only in-frame clones are kept and a portion is missing. The data contain about 410,000 clones, 92% of them singletons. Treatment defined: some 20 received Ad26.COV2.S at low or high dose, single or two shots; about 5 received placebo; per-sample allocation not given. The samples date from day 63 after the first vaccine or placebo injection. The sample was peripheral blood, taken in a trial of Ad26.COV2.S vaccine versus placebo. These receptors originate from a person aged 18 to 59 who received the Ad26.COV2.S COVID-19 vaccine or a placebo.

The chain combines TRBV28 with TRBJ1-6, with D possibly TRBD1 on 6 matching bases. Trimming took off 4 bases at V and 4 bases at J, with 17 bases between the two ends. Germline lookup yields CDR1 MDHEN and CDR2 SYDVKM. The CDR3 length is 17 residues. The CDR3 coding sequence is TGTGCCAGCAGTTCAGACCTCGGGACACGATATAATTCACCCCTCCACTTT. Amino acid sequence: CASSSDLGTRYNSPLHF.

A single count supports this clone. The chain combines TRBV4-3 with TRBJ1-1; tentative D call: TRBD1 (5 bases). Deletions cut 0 bases from V and 5 bases from J, with 13 bases between. The CDR3 sequence is 15 residues long. Germline values: CDR1 LGHNA, CDR2 YSLEER. The CDR3 region has the DNA TGCGCCAGCAGCCAAGATAGATTGGGGGGAACTGAAGCTTTCTTT. Its protein is CASSQDRLGGTEAFF.

The chain employs TRBV7-2 and TRBJ1-2; D possibly corresponds to TRBD1 (6 bases). V dropped 5 bases and J dropped 5 bases, with 18 bases sitting between them. The CDR3 sequence is 15 residues long. Germline V gene data show CDR1 as SGHTA and CDR2 as FQGNSA. This CDR3 reads CASSQQGQGGYGYTF. As DNA, the CDR3 is TGTGCCAGCAGCCAGCAGGGGCAGGGTGGATATGGCTACACCTTC.

The CDR3 sequence is CASSPGQLNQPQHF. CDR3 DNA: TGTGCCAGCTCACCGGGACAGCTCAATCAGCCCCAGCATTTT. V usage is TRBV18 and J usage is TRBJ1-5, with TRBD1 identical over 7 bases. This CDR3 has 14 amino acids. Germline CDR1 reads KGHSH; CDR2 reads LQKENI. With V trimmed by 3 bases and J by 3 bases, 2 bases remained unmatched.

The chain joins TRBV7-2 to TRBJ2-7; D uncertain. CDR1 SGHTA and CDR2 FQGNSA come from the germline V gene. Trimming left V 3 bases short and J 6 bases short, with 12 bases between. The CDR3 runs 13 residues. DNA for the CDR3: TGTGCCAGCAGCTTGCGGCCACCTGGCGAGCAGTACTTC. Its translation: CASSLRPPGEQYF.

The chain links TRBV7-2 to TRBJ2-3, with 8 bases fitting TRBD2. The CDR3 spans 15 residues. Germline V gives CDR1 SGHTA, CDR2 FQGNSA. The V segment lost 3 bases and the J segment 1 base; nucleotides outside the gene matches: 3. CDR3 coding DNA: TGTGCCAGCAGCTTGTTGCGGGGGGGCACAGATACGCAGTATTTT. It codes for CASSLLRGGTDTQYF.

J is TRBJ1-2 and V is TRBV7-9, with D possibly being TRBD1 (6 bases). This CDR3 is built from 14 residues. The germline V and J ends were trimmed by 4 bases and 2 bases, with 11 bases remaining between them. Germline V lookup: CDR1 SEHNR, CDR2 FQNEAQ (reference sequence). As DNA, the CDR3 is TGTGCCAGCAGCTCTCGGACAGCAAACTATGGCTACACCTTC. Translated: CASSSRTANYGYTF.

The CDR3 reads CASRGGVKNEQFF. In DNA form, the CDR3 reads TGTGCCAGCAGGGGCGGGGTAAAAAATGAGCAGTTCTTC. The chain is built from TRBV27 and TRBJ2-1, with D perhaps TRBD2 (6 bases). This CDR3 spans 13 amino acids. V shed 6 bases and J shed 7 bases, with 13 bases lying between them. The germline gives CDR1 MNHEY, CDR2 SMNVEV (reference sequence).

CDR3 coding DNA: TGTGCCAGCAGTTACTGGACAGAGGGACTCAATGAGCAGTTCTTC. It codes for CASSYWTEGLNEQFF. This chain joins TRBV6-5 and TRBJ2-1; either TRBD1 or TRBD2 may supply D (6 bases each). Germline lookup yields CDR1 MNHEY and CDR2 SVGAGI. This CDR3 region has 15 residues. Trimming left V 1 base short and J 6 bases short, with 13 bases between.

This clone occurred once. For the CDR3, the DNA is TGTGCCAGCAGCTTAATAGGGGAGGACACAGATACGCAGTATTTT. It encodes CASSLIGEDTDTQYF. V is TRBV7-9 and J is TRBJ2-3; tentative D call: TRBD2 (6 bases). CDR3 size: 15 residues. Trimming stripped 2 bases from V and 2 bases from J, with 11 bases between. The germline gives CDR1 SEHNR, CDR2 FQNEAQ (reference sequence).

The chain uses TRBV6-2 or TRBV6-3 and TRBJ2-3; 10 bases are a match to TRBD2. The J segment lost 7 bases and the V segment lost 6 bases, leaving 7 bases of the junction unmatched. The length of the CDR3 is 14 residues. CDR1 is MNHEY, CDR2 SVGEGT, per germline. The CDR3 nucleotides read TGTGCCAGCAGCAACGGACTAGCGGTGTATACGCAGTATTTT. Protein sequence: CASSNGLAVYTQYF.

The chain is built from TRBV7-2 and TRBJ1-2; D gene uncertain. The V gene's germline CDR1 is SGHTA and CDR2 FQGNSA. The CDR3 has 14 residues. V was shortened by 5 bases and J by 6 bases, with 16 bases between the two germline ends. CDR3 residues: CASSPAGNGDGYTF. The CDR3 nucleotides read TGTGCCAGCAGCCCCGCGGGGAATGGAGATGGCTACACCTTC.

This clone was observed a single time. The chain joins TRBV6-5 to TRBJ1-1; no reliable D call. Germline CDR1 reads MNHEY; CDR2 reads SVGAGI. CDR3 size: 13 residues. Trimming stripped 7 bases from V and 0 bases from J, with 9 bases between. The CDR3 here is CASTLTLNTEAFF. CDR3 nucleotides: TGTGCCAGCACCCTGACACTGAACACTGAAGCTTTCTTT.

Concerning this clone: Lacking the conserved final phenylalanine or tryptophan, this CDR3 likely reflects a read error. No DNA is shown, since the ends of the CDR3 on it are uncertain; the CDR3 is the one TCRdb lists. The chain joins TRBV7-2 to TRBJ1-1. The CDR3 sequence runs 13 residues, both termini included. Per germline, CDR1 SGHTA and CDR2 FQGNSA. The CDR3 protein is CASSPGGLGFAII.